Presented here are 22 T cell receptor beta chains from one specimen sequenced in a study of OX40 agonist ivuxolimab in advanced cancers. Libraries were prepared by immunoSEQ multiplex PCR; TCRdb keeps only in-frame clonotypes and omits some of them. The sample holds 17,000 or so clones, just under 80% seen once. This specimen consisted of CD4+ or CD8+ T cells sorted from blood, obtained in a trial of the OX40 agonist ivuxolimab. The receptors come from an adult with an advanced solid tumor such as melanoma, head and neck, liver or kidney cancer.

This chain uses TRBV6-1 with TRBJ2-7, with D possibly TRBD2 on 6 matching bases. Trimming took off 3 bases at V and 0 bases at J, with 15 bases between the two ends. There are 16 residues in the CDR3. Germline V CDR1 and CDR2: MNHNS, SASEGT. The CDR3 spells CASSDRVWGDSYEQYF. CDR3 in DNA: TGTGCCAGCAGTGATCGAGTCTGGGGGGACTCCTACGAGCAGTACTTC.

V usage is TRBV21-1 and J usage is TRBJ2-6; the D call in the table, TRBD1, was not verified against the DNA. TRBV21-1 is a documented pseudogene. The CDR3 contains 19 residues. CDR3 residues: CATSQSRTGVRSGANVLTF. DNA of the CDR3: TGTGCCACCTCTCAGTCCCGGACAGGGGTACGGTCTGGGGCCAACGTCCTGACTTTC.

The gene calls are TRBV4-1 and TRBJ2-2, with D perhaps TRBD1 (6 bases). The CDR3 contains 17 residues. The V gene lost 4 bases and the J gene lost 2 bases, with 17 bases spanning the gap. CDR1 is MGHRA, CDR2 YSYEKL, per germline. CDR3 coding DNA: TGCGCCAGCAGCCTAACCACAGGGACCACAAACACCGGGGAGCTGTTTTTT. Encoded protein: CASSLTTGTTNTGELFF.

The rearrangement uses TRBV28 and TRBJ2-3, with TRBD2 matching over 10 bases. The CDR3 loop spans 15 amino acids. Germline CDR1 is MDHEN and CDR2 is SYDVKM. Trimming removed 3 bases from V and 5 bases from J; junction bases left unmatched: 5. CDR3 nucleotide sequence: TGTGCCAGCAGTTTTGTCCCTAGCGGGAGAGATACGCAGTATTTT. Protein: CASSFVPSGRDTQYF.

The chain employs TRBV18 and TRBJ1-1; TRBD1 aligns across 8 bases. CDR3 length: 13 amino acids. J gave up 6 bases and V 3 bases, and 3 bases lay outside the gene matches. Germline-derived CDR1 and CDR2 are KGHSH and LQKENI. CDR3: CASSPGQEAEAFF. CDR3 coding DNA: TGTGCCAGCTCACCGGGACAGGAGGCTGAAGCTTTCTTT.

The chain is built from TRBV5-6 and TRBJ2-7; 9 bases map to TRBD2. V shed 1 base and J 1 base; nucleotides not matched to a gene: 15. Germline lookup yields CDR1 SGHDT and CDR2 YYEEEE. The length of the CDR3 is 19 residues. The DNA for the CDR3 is TGTGCCAGCAGCTTGACGTCGGGACTAGCCGGGAGCTATTCCTACGAGCAGTACTTC. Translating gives CASSLTSGLAGSYSYEQYF. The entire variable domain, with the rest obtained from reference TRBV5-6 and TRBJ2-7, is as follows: DAGVTQSPTHLIKTRGQQVTLRCSPKSGHDTVSWYQQALGQGPQFIFQYYEEEERQRGNFPDRFSGHQFPNYSSELNVNALLLGDSALYLCASSLTSGLAGSYSYEQYFGPGTRLTVT.

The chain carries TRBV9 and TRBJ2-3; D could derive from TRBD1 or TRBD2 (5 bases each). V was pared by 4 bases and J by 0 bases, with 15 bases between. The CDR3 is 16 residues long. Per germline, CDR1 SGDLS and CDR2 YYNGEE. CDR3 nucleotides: TGTGCCAGCAGCCCTGGGACGGGACCTAGCACAGATACGCAGTATTTT. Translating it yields CASSPGTGPSTDTQYF.

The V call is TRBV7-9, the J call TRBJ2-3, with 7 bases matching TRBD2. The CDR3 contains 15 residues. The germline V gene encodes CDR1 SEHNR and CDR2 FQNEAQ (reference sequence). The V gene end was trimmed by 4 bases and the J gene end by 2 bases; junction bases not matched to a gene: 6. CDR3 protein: CASSSGTISTDTQYF. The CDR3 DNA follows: TGTGCCAGCAGCTCCGGGACTATATCCACAGATACGCAGTATTTT.

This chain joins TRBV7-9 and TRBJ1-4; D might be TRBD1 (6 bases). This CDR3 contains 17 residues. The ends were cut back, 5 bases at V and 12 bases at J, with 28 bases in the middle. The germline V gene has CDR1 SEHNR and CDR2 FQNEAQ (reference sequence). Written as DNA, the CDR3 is TGTGCCAGCAGCCCCAAGGCCAGCGAACAGGGCTATGGGGAACTGTTTTTT. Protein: CASSPKASEQGYGELFF. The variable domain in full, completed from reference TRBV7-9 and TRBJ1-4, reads DTGVSQNPRHKITKRGQNVTFRCDPISEHNRLYWYRQTLGQGPEFLTYFQNEAQLEKSRLLSDRFSAERPKGSFSTLEIQRTEQGDSAMYLCASSPKASEQGYGELFFGSGTQLSVL.

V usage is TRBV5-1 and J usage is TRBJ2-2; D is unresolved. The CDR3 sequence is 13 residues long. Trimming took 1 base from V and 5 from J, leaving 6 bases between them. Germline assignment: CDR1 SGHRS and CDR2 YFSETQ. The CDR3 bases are TGCGCCAGCAGCTTGTTGGGAACCGGGGAGCTGTTTTTT. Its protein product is CASSLLGTGELFF.

CDR3 in DNA: TGTGCCAGCAGCCTACCCGGGACAGCTTATGGCTACACCTTC. This gives the protein CASSLPGTAYGYTF. The chain uses TRBV5-6 and TRBJ1-2; 7 positions agree with TRBD1. There are 14 residues in the CDR3. Germline V gene sequence: CDR1 SGHDT, CDR2 YYEEEE. The ends lost 4 bases at V and 5 bases at J; junction bases unmatched: 8.

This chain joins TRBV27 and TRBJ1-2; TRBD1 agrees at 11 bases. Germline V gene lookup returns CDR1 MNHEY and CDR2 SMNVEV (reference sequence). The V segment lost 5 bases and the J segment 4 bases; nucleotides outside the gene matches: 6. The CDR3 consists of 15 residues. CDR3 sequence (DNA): TGTGCCAGCAGTCCAGGGACAGGGGGGATCTATGGCTACACCTTC. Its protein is CASSPGTGGIYGYTF.

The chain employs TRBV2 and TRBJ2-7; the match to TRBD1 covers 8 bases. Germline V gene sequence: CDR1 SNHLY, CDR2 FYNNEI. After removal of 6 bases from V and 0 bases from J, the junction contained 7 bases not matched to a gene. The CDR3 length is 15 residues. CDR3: CASRDGQGASYEQYF. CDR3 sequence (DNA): TGTGCCAGCAGGGATGGACAGGGAGCCTCCTACGAGCAGTACTTC.

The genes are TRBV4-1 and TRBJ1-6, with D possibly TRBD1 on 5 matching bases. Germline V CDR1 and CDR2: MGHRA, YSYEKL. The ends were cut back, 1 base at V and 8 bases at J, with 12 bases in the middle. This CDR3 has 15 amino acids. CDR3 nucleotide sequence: TGCGCCAGCAGCCAAGTCGGTACAGGAGATTCACCCCTCCACTTT. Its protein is CASSQVGTGDSPLHF.

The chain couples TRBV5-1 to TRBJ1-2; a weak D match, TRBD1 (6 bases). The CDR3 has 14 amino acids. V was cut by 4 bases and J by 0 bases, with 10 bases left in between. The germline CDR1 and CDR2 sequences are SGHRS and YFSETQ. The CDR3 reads CASSDRTTNYGYTF. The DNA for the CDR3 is TGCGCCAGCAGCGACAGGACAACTAACTATGGCTACACCTTC. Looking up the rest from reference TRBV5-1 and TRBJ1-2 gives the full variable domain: KAGVTQTPRYLIKTRGQQVTLSCSPISGHRSVSWYQQTPGQGLQFLFEYFSETQRNKGNFPGRFSGRQFSNSRSEMNVSTLELGDSALYLCASSDRTTNYGYTFGSGTRLTVV.

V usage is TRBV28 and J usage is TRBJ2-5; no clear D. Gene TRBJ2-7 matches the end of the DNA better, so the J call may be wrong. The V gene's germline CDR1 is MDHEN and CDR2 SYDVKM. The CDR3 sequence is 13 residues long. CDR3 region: CASSLTSPYEQYF. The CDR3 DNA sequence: TGTGCCAGCAGTTTGACCAGCCCCTACGAGCAGTACTTC.

The CDR3 sequence is CASSPSTGTGGEQYF. The CDR3, as DNA: TGTGCCAGCAGCCCTTCCACCGGGACAGGGGGGGAGCAGTACTTC. V usage is TRBV28 and J usage is TRBJ2-7; TRBD1 matches at 11 bases. J gave up 7 bases and V 6 bases, and 11 bases lay outside the gene matches. Germline loops: CDR1 MDHEN, CDR2 SYDVKM. CDR3 length: 15 amino acids.

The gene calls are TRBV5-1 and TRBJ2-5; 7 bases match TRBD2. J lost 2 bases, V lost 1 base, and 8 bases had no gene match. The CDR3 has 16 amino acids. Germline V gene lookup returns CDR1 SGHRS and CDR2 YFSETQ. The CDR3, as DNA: TGCGCCAGCAGCTTGCGTGGGCGGGAGTTTCAAGAGACCCAGTACTTC. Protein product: CASSLRGREFQETQYF.

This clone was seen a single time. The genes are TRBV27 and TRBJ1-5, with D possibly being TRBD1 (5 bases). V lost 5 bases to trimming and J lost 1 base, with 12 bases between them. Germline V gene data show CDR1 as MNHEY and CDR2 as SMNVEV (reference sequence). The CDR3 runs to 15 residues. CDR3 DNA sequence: TGTGCCAGCAGTCCGTTCCAGGGAAGCAATCAGCCCCAGCATTTT. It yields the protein CASSPFQGSNQPQHF.

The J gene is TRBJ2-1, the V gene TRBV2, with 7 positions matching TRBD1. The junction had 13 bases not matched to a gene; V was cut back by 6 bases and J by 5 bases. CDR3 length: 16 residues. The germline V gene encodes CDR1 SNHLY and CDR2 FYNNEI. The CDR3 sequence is CASRGRGLGTNNEQFF. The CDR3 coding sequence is TGTGCCAGCAGAGGAAGGGGGCTAGGAACAAACAATGAGCAGTTCTTC.

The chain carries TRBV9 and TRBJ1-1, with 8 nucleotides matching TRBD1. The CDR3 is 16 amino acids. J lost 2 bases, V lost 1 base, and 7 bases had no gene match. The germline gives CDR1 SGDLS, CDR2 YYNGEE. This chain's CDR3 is CASSVSPTGANTEAFF. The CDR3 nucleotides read TGTGCCAGCAGCGTATCCCCGACAGGGGCCAACACTGAAGCTTTCTTT.

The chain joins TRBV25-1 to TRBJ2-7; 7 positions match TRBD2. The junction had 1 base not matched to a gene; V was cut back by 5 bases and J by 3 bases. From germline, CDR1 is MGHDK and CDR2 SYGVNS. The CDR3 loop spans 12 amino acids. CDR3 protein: CASSWGGYEQYF. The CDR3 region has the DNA TGTGCCAGCAGTTGGGGGGGCTACGAGCAGTACTTC.